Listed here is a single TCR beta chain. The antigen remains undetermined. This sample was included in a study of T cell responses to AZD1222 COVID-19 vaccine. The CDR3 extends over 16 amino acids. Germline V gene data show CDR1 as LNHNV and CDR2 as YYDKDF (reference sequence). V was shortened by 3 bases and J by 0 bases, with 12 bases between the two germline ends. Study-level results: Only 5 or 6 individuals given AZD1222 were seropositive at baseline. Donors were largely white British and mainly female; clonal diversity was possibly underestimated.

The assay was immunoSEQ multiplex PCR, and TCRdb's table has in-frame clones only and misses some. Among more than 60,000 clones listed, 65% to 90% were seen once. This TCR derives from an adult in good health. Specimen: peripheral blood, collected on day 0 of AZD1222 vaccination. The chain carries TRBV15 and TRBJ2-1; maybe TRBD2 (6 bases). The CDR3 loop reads CATSSLRGSSYNEQFF. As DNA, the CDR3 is TGTGCCACCAGCAGTTTACGGGGGAGCTCCTACAATGAGCAGTTCTTC.